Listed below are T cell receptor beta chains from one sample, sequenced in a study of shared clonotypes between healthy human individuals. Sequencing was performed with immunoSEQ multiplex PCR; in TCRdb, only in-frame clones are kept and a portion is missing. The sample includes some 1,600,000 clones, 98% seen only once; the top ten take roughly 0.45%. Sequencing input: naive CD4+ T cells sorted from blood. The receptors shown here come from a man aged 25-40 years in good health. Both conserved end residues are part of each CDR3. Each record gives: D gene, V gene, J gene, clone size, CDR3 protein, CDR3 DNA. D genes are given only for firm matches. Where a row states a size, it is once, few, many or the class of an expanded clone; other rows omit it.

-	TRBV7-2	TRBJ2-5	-	CASSPKLADGETQYF	TGTGCCAGCAGCCCCAAGCTCGCCGATGGAGAGACCCAGTACTTC
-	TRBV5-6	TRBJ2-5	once	CASSLLGGGTQYF	TGTGCCAGCAGCTTGCTGGGGGGAGGGACCCAGTACTTC
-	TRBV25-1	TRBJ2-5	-	CASNQAVQETQYF	TGTGCCAGCAACCAGGCGGTGCAAGAGACCCAGTACTTC
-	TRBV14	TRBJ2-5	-	CASSQVGRADQETQYF	TGTGCCAGCAGCCAAGTGGGGCGGGCGGACCAAGAGACCCAGTACTTC
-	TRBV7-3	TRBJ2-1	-	CASSADYGGFEQFF	TGTGCCAGCAGTGCGGACTATGGGGGATTTGAGCAGTTCTTC
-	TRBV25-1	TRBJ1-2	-	CASSELGRDGYTF	TGTGCCAGCAGTGAATTGGGCAGGGACGGCTACACCTTC
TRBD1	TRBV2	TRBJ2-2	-	CASSMDRTHTGELFF	TGTGCCAGCAGTATGGACAGGACCCACACCGGGGAGCTGTTTTTT
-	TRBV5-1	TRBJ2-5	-	CASSLSPSGLQETQYF	TGCGCCAGCAGCTTGTCGCCATCGGGGCTCCAAGAGACCCAGTACTTC
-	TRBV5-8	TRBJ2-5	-	CASSPGGGWRETQYF	TGTGCCAGCAGCCCCGGAGGGGGTTGGAGAGAGACCCAGTACTTC
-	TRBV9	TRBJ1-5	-	CASSVGNGLQDEPQHF	TGTGCCAGCAGCGTAGGTAACGGACTCCAAGATGAGCCCCAGCATTTT
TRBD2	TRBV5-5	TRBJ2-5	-	CASSLEASGSWETQYF	TGTGCCAGCAGCTTGGAGGCTAGCGGGAGTTGGGAGACCCAGTACTTC
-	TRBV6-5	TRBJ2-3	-	CASSYSGTDTQYF	TGTGCCAGCAGTTACTCGGGGACAGATACGCAGTATTTT
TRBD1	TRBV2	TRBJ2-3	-	CAGGTGGDTQYF	TGTGCCGGCGGGACAGGGGGAGATACGCAGTATTTT
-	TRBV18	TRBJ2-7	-	CASSQDSYEQYF	TGTGCCAGCTCACAAGACAGCTACGAGCAGTACTTC
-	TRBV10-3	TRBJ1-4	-	CAISTGTFEKLFF	TGTGCCATCAGTACTGGGACCTTTGAAAAACTGTTTTTT
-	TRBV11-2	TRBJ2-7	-	CASSLALGGLEQYF	TGTGCCAGCAGCTTAGCGCTGGGGGGGCTGGAGCAGTACTTC
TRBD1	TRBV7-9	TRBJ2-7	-	CASSYFRDRAHEQYF	TGTGCCAGCAGCTATTTTCGGGACAGGGCCCACGAGCAGTACTTC
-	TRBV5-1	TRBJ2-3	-	CLSSNDPATDTQYF	TGCCTCTCATCCAATGACCCCGCCACAGATACGCAGTATTTT
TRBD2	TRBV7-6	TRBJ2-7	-	CASSLETLGLAGAYEQYF	TGTGCCAGCAGCCTAGAAACTCTAGGACTAGCGGGAGCCTACGAGCAGTACTTC
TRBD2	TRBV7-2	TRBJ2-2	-	CASSPGTSGLNTGELFF	TGTGCCAGCAGCCCCGGGACTAGCGGGTTGAACACCGGGGAGCTGTTTTTT
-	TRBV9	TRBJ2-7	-	CASSVSSSYEQYF	TGTGCCAGCAGCGTTTCAAGCTCCTACGAGCAGTACTTC
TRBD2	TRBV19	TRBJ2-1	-	CASSIQAGPYNEQFF	TGTGCCAGTAGTATTCAAGCGGGGCCTTACAATGAGCAGTTCTTC
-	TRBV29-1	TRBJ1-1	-	CSVASQGNTEAFF	TGCAGCGTTGCAAGCCAGGGGAACACTGAAGCTTTCTTT
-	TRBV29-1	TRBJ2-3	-	CSVSRGRGDTQYF	TGCAGCGTCAGTAGGGGCCGGGGAGATACGCAGTATTTT
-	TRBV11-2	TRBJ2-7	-	CASSLTIGSLGEQYF	TGTGCCAGCAGCTTAACCATAGGCAGTTTAGGCGAGCAGTACTTC
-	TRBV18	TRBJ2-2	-	CASSPASTIGELFF	TGTGCCAGCTCACCAGCCAGCACGATCGGGGAGCTGTTTTTT
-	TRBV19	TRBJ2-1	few	CASSIRLAYNNEQFF	TGTGCCAGTAGTATACGGCTAGCATATAACAATGAGCAGTTCTTC
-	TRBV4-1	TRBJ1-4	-	CASSQEPGMVANEKLFF	TGCGCCAGCAGCCAAGAGCCGGGAATGGTGGCTAATGAAAAACTGTTTTTT
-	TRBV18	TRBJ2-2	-	CASSPPGGNTGELFF	TGTGCCAGCTCACCACCGGGGGGGAACACCGGGGAGCTGTTTTTT
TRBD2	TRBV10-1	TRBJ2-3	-	CASSHASGRDTDTQYF	TGCGCCAGCAGCCACGCTAGCGGGCGAGACACAGATACGCAGTATTTT
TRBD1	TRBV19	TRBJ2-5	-	CASSVNRGSIWETQYF	TGTGCCAGTAGTGTCAACAGGGGTTCGATTTGGGAGACCCAGTACTTC
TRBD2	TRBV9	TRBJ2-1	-	CASSAIVASGSGEQFF	TGTGCCAGCAGCGCGATAGTGGCTAGCGGGAGTGGTGAGCAGTTCTTC
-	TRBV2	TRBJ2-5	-	CASITGLGETQYF	TGTGCCAGCATAACGGGTCTCGGAGAGACCCAGTACTTC
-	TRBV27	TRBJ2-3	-	CASSLLGGNTDTQYF	TGTGCCAGCAGTTTATTAGGCGGGAACACAGATACGCAGTATTTT
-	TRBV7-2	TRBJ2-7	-	CASSLVSDRGSYEQYF	TGTGCCAGCAGCTTAGTGTCCGATAGAGGGTCCTACGAGCAGTACTTC
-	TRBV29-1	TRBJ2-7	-	CSVVYGLYEQYF	TGCAGCGTTGTTTACGGCCTCTACGAGCAGTACTTC
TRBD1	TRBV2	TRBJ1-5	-	CASRGQVPNQPQHF	TGTGCCAGCAGGGGACAGGTTCCCAATCAGCCCCAGCATTTT
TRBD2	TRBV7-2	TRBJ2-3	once	CASSLIGTSGRADTDTQYF	TGTGCCAGCAGCTTAATAGGGACTAGCGGGAGAGCCGACACAGATACGCAGTATTTT
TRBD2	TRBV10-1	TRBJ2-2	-	CASSPVRLAGAGGELFF	TGCGCCAGCAGTCCCGTAAGACTAGCGGGAGCGGGCGGGGAGCTGTTTTTT
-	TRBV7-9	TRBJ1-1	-	CASSFSGLNTEAFF	TGTGCCAGCAGCTTTTCGGGGTTGAACACTGAAGCTTTCTTT
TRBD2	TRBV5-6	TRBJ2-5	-	CASSAAGGGTQYF	TGTGCCAGCAGCGCAGCGGGAGGTGGGACCCAGTACTTC
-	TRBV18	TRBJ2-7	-	CASSPRQIDEQYF	TGTGCCAGCTCACCAAGGCAAATCGACGAGCAGTACTTC
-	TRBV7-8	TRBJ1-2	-	CASSLDSAGEYYGYTF	TGTGCCAGCAGCTTAGATTCGGCAGGGGAATACTATGGCTACACCTTC
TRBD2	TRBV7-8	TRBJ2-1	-	CASSPPGLASVNEQFF	TGTGCCAGCAGCCCGCCGGGACTAGCAAGCGTGAATGAGCAGTTCTTC
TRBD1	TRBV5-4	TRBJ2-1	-	CASSKGQGAYNEQFF	TGTGCCAGCAGCAAGGGACAGGGGGCCTACAATGAGCAGTTCTTC
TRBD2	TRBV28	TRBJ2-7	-	CASSTLAGGTYEQYF	TGTGCCAGCAGTACATTAGCGGGAGGTACCTACGAGCAGTACTTC
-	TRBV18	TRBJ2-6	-	CASSPPDTLWGANVLTF	TGTGCCAGCTCACCACCGGACACCCTTTGGGGGGCCAACGTCCTGACTTTC
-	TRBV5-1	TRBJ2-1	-	CASSIRVGNEQFF	TGCGCCAGCAGCATCAGGGTCGGCAATGAGCAGTTCTTC
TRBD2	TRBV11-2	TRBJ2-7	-	CASSLLSSGRNSEQYF	TGTGCCAGCAGCTTACTATCTAGCGGGAGAAATAGCGAGCAGTACTTC
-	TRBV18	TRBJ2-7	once	CASSPPLRASNRPPFYEQYF	TGTGCCAGCTCACCACCACTGAGGGCGTCGAATCGTCCCCCCTTTTACGAGCAGTACTTC
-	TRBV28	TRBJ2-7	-	CASSLWGYEQYF	TGTGCCAGCAGTTTATGGGGCTACGAGCAGTACTTC
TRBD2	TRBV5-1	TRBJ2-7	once	CASSAGGPYEQYF	TGCGCCAGCTCAGCGGGAGGGCCCTACGAGCAGTACTTC
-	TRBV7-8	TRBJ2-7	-	CASTPQRFGRDEQYF	TGTGCCAGCACCCCTCAAAGGTTTGGAAGGGACGAGCAGTACTTC
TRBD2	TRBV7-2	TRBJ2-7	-	CASSLAGGTPYEQYF	TGTGCCAGCAGCCTAGCGGGAGGGACGCCCTACGAGCAGTACTTC
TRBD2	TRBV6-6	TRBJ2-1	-	CASSLSTSGRSPEQFF	TGTGCCAGCAGCCTCTCGACTAGCGGGAGGTCCCCCGAGCAGTTCTTC
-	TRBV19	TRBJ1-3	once	CASTGERLSSGNTIYF	TGTGCCAGTACCGGGGAGAGGCTCTCCTCTGGAAACACCATATATTTT
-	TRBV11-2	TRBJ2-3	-	CASSLEREDTDTQYF	TGTGCCAGCAGCTTAGAAAGGGAGGACACAGATACGCAGTATTTT